The 22 T cell receptor beta chains presented below share a single source sample, sequenced in a study of T-cell memory formation after mild COVID-19. Using its own MiXCR run on the 5' RACE reads, TCRdb lists one record per CDR3 protein. This table holds under 250,000 distinct CDR3 sequences, 8% to 10% found once. The sample comprised PBMCs or a T cell subset sorted from them (not recorded which). The receptor source for this set is a man younger than 35 who had mild COVID-19 (a few samples of this study predate the infection). Cell type and time point are not known.

This clonotype was detected only a few times. The V call is TRBV2, the J call TRBJ2-1; the D gene is possibly TRBD1 (5 bases). Trimming cost V 4 bases and J 2 bases, with 12 bases left between them. The germline V gene encodes CDR1 SNHLY and CDR2 FYNNEI. CDR3 length equals 15 residues. This CDR3 reads CASSVKGAAYNEQFF. CDR3 in DNA: TGTGCCAGCAGTGTCAAAGGGGCCGCCTACAATGAGCAGTTCTTC.

The chain combines TRBV6-2 or TRBV6-3 with TRBJ1-6; D is undetermined. Between the trimmed V and J ends, which lost 7 bases and 7 bases, there was a span of 11 bases. Germline lookup yields CDR1 MNHEY and CDR2 SVGEGT. The CDR3 spans 13 residues. CDR3 protein: CASTLDLNSPLHF. CDR3 sequence (DNA): TGTGCCAGCACCCTCGACCTCAATTCACCCCTCCACTTT.

CDR3 region: CASSPTTLETQYF. DNA for the CDR3: TGTGCCAGCAGTCCTACCACCTTAGAGACCCAGTACTTC. This sequence joins TRBV7-2 and TRBJ2-5, with D uncertain. This CDR3 has 13 amino acids. CDR1 and CDR2 from the germline V gene are SGHTA and FQGNSA. Trimming removed 6 bases from V and 4 bases from J, with 12 bases in between.

This chain joins TRBV24-1 and TRBJ1-5; tentative D call: TRBD1 (5 bases). This CDR3 is 15 amino acids long. Germline V gives CDR1 KGHDR, CDR2 SFDVKD. Trimming took 9 bases from V and 0 from J, leaving 14 bases between them. The CDR3: CATPQGDYSNQPQHF. The CDR3 DNA is TGTGCCACCCCTCAGGGTGACTATAGCAATCAGCCCCAGCATTTT.

The table lists this clonotype with many counts. The rearrangement uses TRBV7-2 and TRBJ2-2, with TRBD1 matching 8 bases. With 4 bases clipped from V and 8 bases from J, the junction kept 9 bases outside the gene matches. Germline CDR1 and CDR2: SGHTA and FQGNSA. The length of the CDR3 is 15 residues. Written as DNA, the CDR3 is TGTGCCAGCAGCTCCAGGACAGGGAGAGCTGGGGAGCTGTTTTTT. Translation gives CASSSRTGRAGELFF.

This clonotype was picked up a small number of times. The chain is built from TRBV20-1 and TRBJ1-1; D is ambiguous. CDR3 length: 12 residues. Germline lookup yields CDR1 DFQATT and CDR2 SNEGSKA (reference sequence). The germline V and J ends were trimmed by 6 bases and 1 base, with 9 bases remaining between them. The chain's CDR3 is CSADLPNTEAFF. The CDR3 bases are TGCAGTGCAGATTTGCCGAACACTGAAGCTTTCTTT.

This clonotype has just a few counts. This rearrangement joins TRBV30 to TRBJ2-3; a weak D match, TRBD1 (6 bases). CDR1 and CDR2 (germline): GTSNPN, SVGIG (reference sequence). Deletions cut 1 base from V and 2 bases from J, with 7 bases between. CDR3 length: 13 residues. The CDR3, as DNA: TGTGCCTGGAGTGGGGGGCCCACAGATACGCAGTATTTT. This gives the protein CAWSGGPTDTQYF.

This clonotype turned up a few times. The chain joins TRBV5-1 to TRBJ1-5, with TRBD1 as a possible D gene (5 bases). V lost 1 base and J lost 7, with 18 bases in between. CDR1 and CDR2 from the germline V gene are SGHRS and YFSETQ. The CDR3 contains 16 residues. CDR3 DNA sequence: TGCGCCAGCAGCTTGCAGGGCCCGGAAGTGGGACAGCCCCAGCATTTT. Its translation is CASSLQGPEVGQPQHF. Filled out from reference TRBV5-1 and TRBJ1-5, the complete variable domain reads KAGVTQTPRYLIKTRGQQVTLSCSPISGHRSVSWYQQTPGQGLQFLFEYFSETQRNKGNFPGRFSGRQFSNSRSEMNVSTLELGDSALYLCASSLQGPEVGQPQHFGDGTRLSIL.

The J gene is TRBJ2-1, the V gene TRBV5-1; the D gene is possibly TRBD1 (6 bases). This CDR3 has 16 residues. Germline V gene data show CDR1 as SGHRS and CDR2 as YFSETQ. V dropped 2 bases and J dropped 0 bases, with 12 bases sitting between them. The CDR3 nucleotides are TGCGCCAGCAGCTTTTCACAGGGCCTCTCCTACAATGAGCAGTTCTTC. Its protein is CASSFSQGLSYNEQFF.

In this sample, this clonotype turned up a few times. J is TRBJ1-4 and V is TRBV12-3 or TRBV12-4; 9 nucleotides match TRBD1. CDR3 length: 14 residues. V was clipped by 6 bases and J by 4 bases; unmatched bases: 3. Here the CDR3 reads CASSSGQGNEKLFF. The DNA for the CDR3 is TGTGCCAGCAGCTCGGGACAGGGTAATGAAAAACTGTTTTTT.

The rearrangement joins TRBV2 to TRBJ1-4; D not certain. Germline V gene data show CDR1 as SNHLY and CDR2 as FYNNEI. The CDR3 runs 10 residues. With 4 bases removed from V and 14 bases from J, the gap between germline ends came to 8 bases. This chain's CDR3 is CASSVRKLFF. CDR3 nucleotide sequence: TGTGCCAGCAGTGTTAGGAAGCTGTTTTTT.

This clonotype was detected only a few times. The chain uses TRBV7-9 and TRBJ1-1; D is unclear. The CDR3 is 14 residues long. The V and J ends lost 3 bases and 3 bases respectively, with 11 bases between them. CDR1 and CDR2 (germline): SEHNR, FQNEAQ (reference sequence). CDR3 nucleotides: TGTGCCAGCAGCTTTCAACAGTGGGACACTGAAGCTTTCTTT. This gives the protein CASSFQQWDTEAFF.

This clonotype was seen ten or more times. The J gene is TRBJ1-5, the V gene TRBV6-1, with D perhaps matching TRBD1 (6 bases). CDR1 and CDR2 from the germline V gene are MNHNS and SASEGT. V was trimmed by 3 bases and J by 11 bases, leaving 17 bases between them. CDR3 size: 14 residues. The CDR3 loop reads CASSERDTRSAQHF. The CDR3 region has the DNA TGTGCCAGCAGTGAGCGGGACACCCGTTCGGCCCAGCATTTT.

This clonotype was picked up many times. The rearrangement joins TRBV5-1 to TRBJ2-7, with D possibly being TRBD2 (6 bases). Deletions cut 7 bases from V and 2 bases from J, with 16 bases between. The germline gives CDR1 SGHRS, CDR2 YFSETQ. There are 14 residues in the CDR3. The CDR3 sequence is CASGSGGPAYEQYF. Here the CDR3 DNA reads TGCGCCAGCGGGAGCGGAGGGCCCGCCTACGAGCAGTACTTC.

This clonotype was observed many times. The chain joins TRBV7-9 to TRBJ2-3; unclear D gene. Germline V gene data show CDR1 as SEHNR and CDR2 as FQNEAQ (reference sequence). The V end was cut by 1 base, the J end by 3 bases, with 11 bases between. This CDR3 contains 15 residues. The CDR3 sequence is CASSLDFGETDTQYF. The CDR3 DNA reads as TGTGCCAGCAGCTTAGACTTTGGCGAAACAGATACGCAGTATTTT.

This clonotype was picked up a small number of times. The V gene is TRBV28, the J gene TRBJ1-5; the D gene is possibly TRBD1 (5 bases). V shed 1 base and J shed 4 bases, with 17 bases lying between them. Per the germline V gene, CDR1 is MDHEN and CDR2 is SYDVKM. This CDR3 contains 17 residues. In DNA form, the CDR3 reads TGTGCCAGCAGTTTATCTCCGATTCGGGACCGTAATCAGCCCCAGCATTTT. Its translation is CASSLSPIRDRNQPQHF.

The chain carries TRBV5-1 and TRBJ2-1, with a weak D call TRBD2 (6 bases). The CDR3 is 13 residues long. The germline CDR1 and CDR2 sequences are SGHRS and YFSETQ. Trimming pared 0 bases from V and 8 bases from J, leaving 9 bases between. The CDR3 here is CASSLVGEDEQFF. In DNA, the CDR3 is TGCGCCAGCAGCTTGGTCGGGGAGGATGAGCAGTTCTTC.

The chain carries TRBV6-6 and TRBJ2-7, with D possibly matching TRBD1 (6 bases). This CDR3 comprises 11 residues. Germline CDR1 MNHNY, CDR2 SVGAGI (reference sequence). V gave up 7 bases and J gave up 6 bases, with 10 bases separating them. CDR3 bases: TGTGCCAGCACCACAGGGAGCGAGCAGTACTTC. Translated, it gives CASTTGSEQYF.

This chain connects TRBV6-2 or TRBV6-3 to TRBJ2-7, with unresolved D. Germline V gene data show CDR1 as MNHEY and CDR2 as SVGEGT. V lost 2 bases, J lost 0 bases, and 11 bases lay in between. This CDR3 comprises 15 residues. The CDR3 bases are TGTGCCAGCAGTTACCTTGGGTGGAGCTCCTACGAGCAGTACTTC. Translating it yields CASSYLGWSSYEQYF.

This clonotype was observed a few times. This chain joins TRBV12-3 or TRBV12-4 and TRBJ1-3, with a tentative D call TRBD1 (6 bases). The V end was cut by 6 bases, the J end by 4 bases, with 16 bases between. The CDR3 is made up of 15 amino acids. The CDR3 sequence: CASRPTGFGGNTIYF. CDR3 nucleotide sequence: TGTGCCAGCAGGCCTACAGGGTTCGGGGGAAACACCATATATTTT.

V gene TRBV11-2 combines with J gene TRBJ1-2; 9 bases match TRBD1. The CDR3 runs 14 residues. The trim removed 8 bases at V and 7 bases at J, leaving 11 bases unmatched. Looked up from germline, CDR1 is SGHAT and CDR2 is FQNNGV. The CDR3 sequence: CASGLGQGSGGYTF. CDR3 coding DNA: TGTGCCAGCGGACTTGGACAGGGGTCGGGTGGCTACACCTTC.

This clonotype has ten or more counts. The junction does not match germline at one end; this may be a read error. The chain recombines TRBV5-1 with TRBJ2-7, with D possibly TRBD2 on 6 matching bases. Germline V gene lookup returns CDR1 SGHRS and CDR2 YFSETQ. The CDR3 is 9 residues long. CDR3 protein: CASRDLRDF. CDR3 DNA sequence: TGCGCCAGCCGGGACTTGCGGGACTTC.